The clone carrying this TCR beta chain was counted many times. Preparation of the TCRbeta library involved a method that used unique molecular identifiers. MiXCR, run by TCRdb on the PCR reads, gives a single entry per CDR3 protein. This sample has more than 200,000 distinct CDR3 sequences, with 9% to 10% found just once. The data originate from a study of T-cell reconstitution after alpha-beta-depleted transplantation in children. The CDR3 is made up of 11 amino acids. Trimming stripped 5 bases from V and 5 bases from J, with 6 bases between. The TCR originated in a human donor who donated a stem cell graft to a child with SCID. The source was PBMCs from the stem cell graft donor, collected from the stem cell graft. This sequence joins TRBV12-3 or TRBV12-4 and TRBJ1-1; D unclear. CDR3 protein: CASSEVTEAFF. In DNA, the CDR3 is TGTGCCAGCAGTGAAGTAACTGAAGCTTTCTTT.